This note documents a single T cell receptor beta chain sequence. The antigen is undetermined. The germline CDR1 and CDR2 sequences are LNHNV and YYDKDF (reference sequence). Deletions cut 1 base from V and 5 bases from J, with 14 bases between. CDR3 size: 15 residues. The entry originates in a study of cytomegalovirus exposure and HLA in healthy donors. The study's findings and limits: Common viral pathogens seemed, in a later analysis, to connect with several of the most significant clusters. The authors later found HLA-associated TCR beta chains more clonally expanded than equally common others.

In the PCR, 60 Vbeta and 13 Jbeta primers were used. Profiling relied on immunoSEQ multiplex PCR, and the TCRdb table lists in-frame clones only, not all of them. This sample has around 140,000 clones, with roughly 78% found just once. This TCR derives from a man aged 50 to 59 in good health and CMV-seropositive. The chain links TRBV15 to TRBJ1-2; no clear D. The sequencing sample was made of PBMCs. The CDR3 DNA reads as TGTGCCACCAGCAGAGTTGAGATGGGCGGGTATGGCTACACCTTC. This sequence encodes CATSRVEMGGYGYTF.